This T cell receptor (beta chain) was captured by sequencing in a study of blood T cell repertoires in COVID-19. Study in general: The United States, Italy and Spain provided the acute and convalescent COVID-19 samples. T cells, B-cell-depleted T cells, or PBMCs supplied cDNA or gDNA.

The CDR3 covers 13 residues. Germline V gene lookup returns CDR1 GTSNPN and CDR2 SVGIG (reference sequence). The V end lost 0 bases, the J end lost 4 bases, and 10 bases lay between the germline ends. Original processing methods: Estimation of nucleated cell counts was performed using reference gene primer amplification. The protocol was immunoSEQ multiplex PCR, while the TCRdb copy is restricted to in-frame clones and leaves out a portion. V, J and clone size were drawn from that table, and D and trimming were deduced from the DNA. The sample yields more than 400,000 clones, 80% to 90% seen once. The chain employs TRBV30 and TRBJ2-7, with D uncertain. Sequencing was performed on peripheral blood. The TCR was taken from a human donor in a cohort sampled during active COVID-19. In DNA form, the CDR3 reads TGTGCCTGGAGTGTAGCAAGCCTGTACGAGCAGTACTTC. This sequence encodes CAWSVASLYEQYF.